This T cell receptor (beta chain) derives from a study of T cells after yellow fever vaccination. The study's findings and limits: Most clones from primary vaccination resurfaced after the booster (around 95% CD4, 75% to 90% CD8).

This clonotype has a handful of counts. TCRdb independently ran MiXCR on the 5' RACE reads; one entry per CDR3 protein. The sample lists about 96,000 distinct CDR3 sequences, more than 7.5% occurring once. Trimming removed 4 bases from V and 0 bases from J, with 16 bases in between. The germline gives CDR1 SGHAT, CDR2 FQDESV (reference sequence). The CDR3 sequence is 18 residues long. This specimen consisted of CD8+ T cells not binding an NS4B(214-222) dextramer, sorted from PBMCs, obtained around 14 days after the first yellow fever vaccination. V and J are TRBV11-1 and TRBJ2-6; D may correspond to TRBD1 or TRBD2 (5 bases each). This clonotype was sampled from a man between 18 and 35 years old who received the YFV17D yellow fever vaccine. The CDR3 spells CASSSLRGDSSGANVLTF. For the CDR3, the DNA is TGTGCCAGCAGCTCCCTGAGGGGCGATAGCTCTGGGGCCAACGTCCTGACTTTC.